This entry describes one TCR beta chain. The source of the sample is a study of cytomegalovirus exposure and HLA in healthy donors. Looking at the study overall: Around 85 million unique TCRs from HLA-typed donors were held in an early data release.

It was with 60 Vbeta and 13 Jbeta primers that the PCR ran. Using immunoSEQ multiplex PCR, the repertoire was profiled, and TCRdb retains in-frame clones only, with some absent. This table holds some 90,000 clones, 60% to 75% found once. Trimming shortened V by 5 bases and J by 6 bases, and 14 bases separated the two germline ends. Germline V CDR1 and CDR2: LNHNV, YYDKDF (reference sequence). CDR3 length equals 13 residues. The chain couples TRBV15 to TRBJ2-7; perhaps TRBD2 as D (6 bases). The sequence derives from a female donor in good health and CMV-seropositive. The specimen sequenced was PBMCs. CDR3 amino acids: CATSPGGFFEQYF. The DNA for the CDR3 is TGTGCCACCAGCCCCGGGGGTTTTTTCGAGCAGTACTTC.